Each of the 22 T cell receptor beta chains below was sequenced from the same sample in a study of blood T cell repertoires in COVID-19. TCRdb keeps only in-frame clones here, not all; method: immunoSEQ multiplex PCR. The table includes fewer than 95,000 clones, around 89% detected once. The sequencing sample was made of peripheral blood. These receptors came from a man aged 55 to 70 with acute or convalescent COVID-19.

V is TRBV11-2 and J is TRBJ2-5, with 8 bases that match TRBD1. Trimming removed 2 bases from V and 7 bases from J; junction bases left unmatched: 9. There are 15 residues in the CDR3. Germline CDR1 SGHAT, CDR2 FQNNGV. CDR3 residues: CASSLSVSGGLTQYF. The CDR3 region has the DNA TGTGCCAGCAGCTTATCGGTCTCAGGGGGCTTGACCCAGTACTTC. Full variable domain (outside the CDR3, taken from reference TRBV11-2 and TRBJ2-5): EAGVAQSPRYKIIEKRQSVAFWCNPISGHATLYWYQQILGQGPKLLIQFQNNGVVDDSQLPKDRFSAERLKGVDSTLKIQPAKLEDSAVYLCASSLSVSGGLTQYFGPGTRLLVL.

The chain links TRBV6-5 to TRBJ1-5; TRBD1 matches 7 bases. Trimming removed 2 bases from V and 7 bases from J; junction bases left unmatched: 5. The CDR3 has 14 amino acids. Looked up from germline, CDR1 is MNHEY and CDR2 is SVGAGI. The CDR3 reads CASSYPGQEQPQHF. The CDR3 region has the DNA TGTGCCAGCAGTTACCCCGGACAGGAACAGCCCCAGCATTTT.

J is TRBJ1-2 and V is TRBV27; TRBD1 is a possible D gene (5 bases). Germline lookup yields CDR1 MNHEY and CDR2 SMNVEV (reference sequence). The V and J ends lost 4 bases and 0 bases respectively, with 6 bases between them. CDR3 length equals 13 residues. This CDR3 is CASSWTPNYGYTF. The CDR3 DNA follows: TGTGCCAGCAGTTGGACACCTAACTATGGCTACACCTTC.

This chain connects TRBV6-5 to TRBJ2-2, with 9 bases that match TRBD2. This CDR3 contains 15 residues. Germline V gene lookup returns CDR1 MNHEY and CDR2 SVGAGI. The junction had 5 bases not matched to a gene; V was cut back by 6 bases and J by 3 bases. The CDR3 sequence: CASRSSGTYTGELFF. Here the CDR3 DNA reads TGTGCCAGCAGATCTAGCGGGACGTACACCGGGGAGCTGTTTTTT.

This chain connects TRBV9 to TRBJ2-6; possible D gene TRBD2, 5 bases. CDR1 and CDR2 (germline): SGDLS, YYNGEE. V was shortened by 7 bases and J by 1 base, with 15 bases between the two germline ends. The CDR3 runs to 16 residues. Written as DNA, the CDR3 is TGTGCCAGCGCCCGGGGAGTAGAGTCTGGGGCCAACGTCCTGACTTTC. It translates to CASARGVESGANVLTF.

The chain has TRBV9 and TRBJ2-2; D gene ambiguous. CDR3 length equals 14 residues. From germline, CDR1 is SGDLS and CDR2 YYNGEE. V shed 0 bases and J shed 1 base, with 4 bases lying between them. The CDR3 reads CASSVAGNTGELFF. The CDR3 DNA reads TGTGCCAGCAGCGTAGCGGGGAACACCGGGGAGCTGTTTTTT.

The J gene is TRBJ1-1, the V gene TRBV19; 8 bases fit TRBD1. J gave up 3 bases and V 0 bases, and 3 bases lay outside the gene matches. Germline assignment: CDR1 LNHDA and CDR2 SQIVND (reference sequence). This CDR3 has 15 amino acids. The CDR3 coding sequence is TGTGCCAGTAGTATAGATTGGACAGGGCACACTGAAGCTTTCTTT. Protein product: CASSIDWTGHTEAFF.

This chain joins TRBV18 and TRBJ2-7; perhaps TRBD1 as D (6 bases). Germline-derived CDR1 and CDR2 are KGHSH and LQKENI. This CDR3 comprises 13 residues. V gave up 5 bases and J gave up 2 bases, with 10 bases separating them. The CDR3 sequence: CASSSGQPYEQYF. DNA for the CDR3: TGTGCCAGCTCATCAGGACAGCCCTACGAGCAGTACTTC.

The chain carries TRBV7-9 and TRBJ2-1; D is possibly TRBD2 (6 bases). V was clipped by 10 bases and J by 5 bases, with 21 bases between them. The V gene's germline CDR1 is SEHNR and CDR2 FQNEAQ (reference sequence). There are 15 residues in the CDR3. The CDR3 is CATLRDSLKNNEQFF. The CDR3 DNA reads TGTGCCACCCTCCGGGACTCCCTTAAAAACAATGAGCAGTTCTTC.

This clone was counted between two and nine times. V gene TRBV10-1 combines with J gene TRBJ2-2; no clear D gene. This CDR3 has 14 residues. Germline V gene sequence: CDR1 WNHNN, CDR2 SYGVQD (reference sequence). Trimming cost V 0 bases and J 1 base, with 3 bases left between them. The CDR3 DNA reads TGCGCCAGCAGTGAGTCCGGGAACACCGGGGAGCTGTTTTTT. It specifies CASSESGNTGELFF.

The chain is built from TRBV6-5 and TRBJ2-3; D is perhaps TRBD2 (5 bases). The CDR3 runs to 13 residues. Germline lookup yields CDR1 MNHEY and CDR2 SVGAGI. V was trimmed by 5 bases and J by 2 bases, leaving 8 bases between them. CDR3 loop: CASSTRDTDTQYF. The DNA for the CDR3 is TGTGCCAGCAGTACCCGGGACACAGATACGCAGTATTTT.

J is TRBJ2-1 and V is TRBV21-1; the tabulated D call, TRBD1, remains unverified against the DNA. TRBV21-1 constitutes a pseudogene. The length of the CDR3 is 17 residues. CDR3 in DNA: TGTGCCAGCAGGAAAACGAGGCAGGGGACGGAAGGGAATGAGCAGTTCTTC. Its protein product is CASRKTRQGTEGNEQFF.

This clone came up once. J is TRBJ2-5 and V is TRBV4-1; TRBD1 is a possible D gene (6 bases). Looked up from germline, CDR1 is MGHRA and CDR2 is YSYEKL. The V gene lost 3 bases and the J gene lost 2 bases, with 13 bases spanning the gap. The length of the CDR3 is 15 residues. CDR3 loop: CASSQGDMGQETQYF. The CDR3 DNA sequence: TGCGCCAGCAGCCAGGGGGACATGGGTCAAGAGACCCAGTACTTC.

This clone turned up a few times. This chain joins TRBV3-1 (or the pseudogene TRBV3-2) and TRBJ2-1, with 7 bases identical to TRBD1. V trimming: 2 bases; J trimming: 4 bases; junction bases outside the gene matches: 8. CDR1 is LGHDT, CDR2 YNNKEL, per germline (reference sequence). This CDR3 comprises 16 residues. CDR3 amino acids: CASSQPRQGTYNEQFF. As DNA, the CDR3 is TGTGCCAGCAGCCAACCGCGACAGGGTACTTACAATGAGCAGTTCTTC.

This chain connects TRBV9 to TRBJ1-3; unclear D gene. The germline CDR1 and CDR2 sequences are SGDLS and YYNGEE. V shed 0 bases and J shed 4 bases, with 8 bases lying between them. CDR3 size: 14 residues. CDR3 bases: TGTGCCAGCAGCGTAGGCGCGGAAGGAAACACCATATATTTT. This codes for CASSVGAEGNTIYF.

The chain is built from TRBV20-1 and TRBJ2-7, with TRBD2 as a possible D gene (5 bases). Looked up from germline, CDR1 is DFQATT and CDR2 is SNEGSKA (reference sequence). The V gene lost 2 bases and the J gene lost 7 bases, with 9 bases spanning the gap. The CDR3 length is 11 residues. Here the CDR3 DNA reads TGCAGTGCTAGACTAGCTAATGAGCAGTACTTC. This translates into CSARLANEQYF.

This clone came up a few times. The CDR3 sequence: CASRPNRRWSYGYTF. DNA for the CDR3: TGTGCAAGTCGCCCGAACCGACGCTGGAGCTATGGCTACACCTTC. The chain couples TRBV12-2 to TRBJ1-2. TRBV12-2 is noted as a pseudogene. The CDR3 runs 15 residues.

The V and J genes are TRBV29-1 and TRBJ1-1; D gene unclear. With 1 base removed from V and 0 bases from J, the gap between germline ends came to 9 bases. The CDR3 is 14 residues long. Germline V lookup: CDR1 SQVTM, CDR2 ANQGSEA. The DNA for the CDR3 is TGCAGCGTTGAAGCCGTTGCAGTGAACACTGAAGCTTTCTTT. It codes for CSVEAVAVNTEAFF.

CDR3 DNA sequence: TGTGCCAGCTCACCACGGGCAGATGGCGCCGGGGCCAACGTCCTGACTTTC. Protein: CASSPRADGAGANVLTF. This chain links TRBV18 with TRBJ2-6; no clear D gene. Trimming stripped 1 base from V and 4 bases from J, with 14 bases between. Germline CDR1 reads KGHSH; CDR2 reads LQKENI. The CDR3 length is 17 residues.

The rearrangement uses TRBV19 and TRBJ2-7, with 10 bases that match TRBD2. This CDR3 contains 16 residues. Germline values: CDR1 LNHDA, CDR2 SQIVND (reference sequence). J was trimmed by 5 bases and V by 4 bases; bases with no gene match: 11. The CDR3 region is CASSKIAGGLLNEQYF. In DNA, the CDR3 is TGTGCCAGTAGTAAAATAGCGGGGGGACTTCTGAACGAGCAGTACTTC.

In regard to this clone: The junction departs from the called germline gene at one end, perhaps through a read error. V usage is TRBV9 and J usage is TRBJ2-7, with D perhaps TRBD2 (5 bases). CDR3 length equals 13 residues. CDR1 is SGDLS, CDR2 YYNGEE, per germline. The CDR3: CASSVGVSHEQYF. The CDR3 coding sequence is TGTGCCAGCAGCGTCGGGGTCTCCCACGAGCAGTACTTC.

This chain connects TRBV6-6 to TRBJ1-2, with 9 bases matching TRBD1. V shed 6 bases and J 2 bases; nucleotides not matched to a gene: 4. This CDR3 region has 14 residues. Germline CDR1 and CDR2: MNHNY and SVGAGI (reference sequence). The CDR3 sequence is CASRGQGTNYGYTF. CDR3 sequence (DNA): TGTGCCAGCAGAGGACAGGGGACAAACTATGGCTACACCTTC.